The rows below give T cell receptor beta chains drawn from one sample of a study of cytotoxic CD8 clonotypes in ibrutinib-treated CLL. TCRdb's copy holds only in-frame clones and misses some; the assay was immunoSEQ multiplex PCR. The data show around 330,000 clones, 67% seen once. The specimen was PBMCs, collected after 36 months of ibrutinib treatment. All receptors derive from a human donor with chronic lymphocytic leukemia. Each CDR3 is given with its conserved first and last residue.

v_gene: TRBV11-1
j_gene: TRBJ1-3
CDR3aa: CASSLRTLVGGNTIYF

v_gene: TRBV7-9
j_gene: TRBJ1-4
CDR3aa: CASSPGGWDEKLFF

v_gene: TRBV6-5
j_gene: TRBJ1-2
CDR3aa: CASSYSAPFPYGYTF

v_gene: TRBV6-1
j_gene: TRBJ2-7
CDR3aa: CASSQGLYEQYF

v_gene: TRBV27
j_gene: TRBJ2-7
CDR3aa: CASSLGGSGSYEQYF

v_gene: TRBV18
j_gene: TRBJ2-7
CDR3aa: CASSPRQGAHEQYF

v_gene: TRBV11-3
j_gene: TRBJ2-1
CDR3aa: CASSPTTLSYNEQFF

v_gene: TRBV4-2
j_gene: TRBJ2-5
CDR3aa: CASSQAVPETQYF

v_gene: TRBV5-4
j_gene: TRBJ2-3
CDR3aa: CASSPNRQVRTDTQYF

v_gene: TRBV6-5
j_gene: TRBJ2-7
CDR3aa: CASSYRGQGRGEQYF

v_gene: TRBV7-2
j_gene: TRBJ2-7
CDR3aa: CASSSGVYEQYF

v_gene: TRBV6-5
j_gene: TRBJ2-3
CDR3aa: CASSYSGSLSTDTQYF

v_gene: TRBV4-2
j_gene: TRBJ2-2
CDR3aa: CASSGLDFRTGELFF

v_gene: TRBV7-2
j_gene: TRBJ1-3
CDR3aa: CASSLKDYRGTGNTIYF

v_gene: TRBV25-1
j_gene: TRBJ2-1
CDR3aa: CASSEHGGSYNEQFF

v_gene: TRBV19
j_gene: TRBJ2-7
CDR3aa: CASSPGLAGYEQYF

v_gene: TRBV6-6
j_gene: TRBJ2-3
CDR3aa: CASRDGLAGATDTQYF

v_gene: TRBV6-4
j_gene: TRBJ1-5
CDR3aa: CASSVGWDQPQHF

v_gene: TRBV6-5
j_gene: TRBJ2-5
CDR3aa: CASSNSLAGGRKTQYF